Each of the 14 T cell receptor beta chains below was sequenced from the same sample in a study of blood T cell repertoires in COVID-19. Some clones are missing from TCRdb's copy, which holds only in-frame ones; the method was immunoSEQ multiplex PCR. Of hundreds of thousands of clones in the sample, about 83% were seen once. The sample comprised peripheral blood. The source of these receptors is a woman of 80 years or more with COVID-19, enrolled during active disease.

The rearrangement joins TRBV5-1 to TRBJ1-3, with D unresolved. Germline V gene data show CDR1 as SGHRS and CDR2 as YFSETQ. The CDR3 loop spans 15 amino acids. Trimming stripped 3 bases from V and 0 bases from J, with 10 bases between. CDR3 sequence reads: CASSSTTSSGNTIYF. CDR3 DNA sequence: TGCGCCAGCAGCTCAACCACCAGCTCTGGAAACACCATATATTTT.

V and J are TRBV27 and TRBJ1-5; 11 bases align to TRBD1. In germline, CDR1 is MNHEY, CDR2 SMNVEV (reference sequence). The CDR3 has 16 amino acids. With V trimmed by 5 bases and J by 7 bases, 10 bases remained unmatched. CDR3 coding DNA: TGTGCCAGCAGTCAAACCGGGACAGGGGGGAGGCAGCCCCAGCATTTT. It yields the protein CASSQTGTGGRQPQHF.

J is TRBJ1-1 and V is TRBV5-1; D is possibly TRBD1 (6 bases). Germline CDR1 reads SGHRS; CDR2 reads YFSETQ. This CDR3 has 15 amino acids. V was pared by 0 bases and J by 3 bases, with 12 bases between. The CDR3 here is CASSLVGGVDTEAFF. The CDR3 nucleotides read TGCGCCAGCAGCTTGGTTGGGGGCGTGGACACTGAAGCTTTCTTT.

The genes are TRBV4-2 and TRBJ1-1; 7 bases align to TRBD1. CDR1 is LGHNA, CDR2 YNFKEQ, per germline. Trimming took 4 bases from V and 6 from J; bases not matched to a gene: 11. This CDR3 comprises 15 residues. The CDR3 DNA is TGTGCCAGCAGCCTAAACACAGGGGTGCTCGCTGAAGCTTTCTTT. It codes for CASSLNTGVLAEAFF.

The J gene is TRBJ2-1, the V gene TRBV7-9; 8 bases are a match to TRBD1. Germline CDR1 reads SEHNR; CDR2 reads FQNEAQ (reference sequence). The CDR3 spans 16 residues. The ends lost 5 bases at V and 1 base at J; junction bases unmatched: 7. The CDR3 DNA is TGTGCCAGCAGCACCTACAGGGGGAAATCCTACAATGAGCAGTTCTTC. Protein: CASSTYRGKSYNEQFF.

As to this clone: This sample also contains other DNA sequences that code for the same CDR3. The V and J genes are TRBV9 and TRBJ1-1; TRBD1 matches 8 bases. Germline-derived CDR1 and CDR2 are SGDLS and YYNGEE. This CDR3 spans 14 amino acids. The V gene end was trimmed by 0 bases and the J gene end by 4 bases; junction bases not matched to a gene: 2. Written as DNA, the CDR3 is TGTGCCAGCAGCGTAGACAGGGGGGGCACTGAAGCTTTCTTT. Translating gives CASSVDRGGTEAFF. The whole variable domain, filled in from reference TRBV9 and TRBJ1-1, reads DSGVTQTPKHLITATGQRVTLRCSPRSGDLSVYWYQQSLDQGLQFLIQYYNGEERAKGNILERFSAQQFPDLHSELNLSSLELGDSALYFCASSVDRGGTEAFFGQGTRLTVV.

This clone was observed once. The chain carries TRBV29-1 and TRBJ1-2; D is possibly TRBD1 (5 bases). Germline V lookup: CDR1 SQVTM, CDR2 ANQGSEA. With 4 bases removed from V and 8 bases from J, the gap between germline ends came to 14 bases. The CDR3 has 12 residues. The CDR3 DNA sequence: TGCAGCGTTGCCTCGGGGGTTTGGGGCTACACCTTC. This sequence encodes CSVASGVWGYTF.

DNA for the CDR3: TGTGCCAGCAGCCAGGGGAAGGGGCCAAGCTCCTATAATTCACCCCTCCACTTT. Amino acid sequence: CASSQGKGPSSYNSPLHF. The chain has TRBV4-2 and TRBJ1-6; possibly TRBD1 for D (5 bases). This CDR3 region has 18 residues. Germline-derived CDR1 and CDR2 are LGHNA and YNFKEQ. V was pared by 3 bases and J by 0 bases, with 15 bases between.

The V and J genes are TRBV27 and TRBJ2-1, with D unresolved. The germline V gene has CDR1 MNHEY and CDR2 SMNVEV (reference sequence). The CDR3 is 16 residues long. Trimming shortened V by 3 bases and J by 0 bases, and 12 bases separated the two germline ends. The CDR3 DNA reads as TGTGCCAGCAGTTTTCTTAAACTTAGCTCCTACAATGAGCAGTTCTTC. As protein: CASSFLKLSSYNEQFF.

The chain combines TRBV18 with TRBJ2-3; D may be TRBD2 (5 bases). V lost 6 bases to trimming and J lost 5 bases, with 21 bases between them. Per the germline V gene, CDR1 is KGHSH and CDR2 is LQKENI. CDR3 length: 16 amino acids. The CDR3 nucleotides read TGTGCCAGCTCGGCACAAGGTGGCAGAGGAGGAGATACGCAGTATTTT. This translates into CASSAQGGRGGDTQYF.

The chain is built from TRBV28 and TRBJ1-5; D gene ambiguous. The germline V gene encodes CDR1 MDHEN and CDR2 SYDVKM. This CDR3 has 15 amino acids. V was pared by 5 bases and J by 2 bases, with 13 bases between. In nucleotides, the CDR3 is TGTGCCAGCAGTCTCGGGCGGGGTGGCAATCAGCCCCAGCATTTT. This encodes CASSLGRGGNQPQHF.

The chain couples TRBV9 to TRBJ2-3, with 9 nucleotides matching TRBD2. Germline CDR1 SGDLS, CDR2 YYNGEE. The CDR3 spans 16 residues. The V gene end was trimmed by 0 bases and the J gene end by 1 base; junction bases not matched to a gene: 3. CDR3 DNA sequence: TGTGCCAGCAGCGTAGGTCCTAGCGGGGGCACAGATACGCAGTATTTT. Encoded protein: CASSVGPSGGTDTQYF.

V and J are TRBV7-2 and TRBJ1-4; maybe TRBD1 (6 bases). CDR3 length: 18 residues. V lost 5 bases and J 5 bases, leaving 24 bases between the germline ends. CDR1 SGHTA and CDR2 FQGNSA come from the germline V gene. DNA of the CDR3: TGTGCCAGCAGCCCTCGCTCGACAGGCGCCTTAGGAAATGAAAAACTGTTTTTT. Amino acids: CASSPRSTGALGNEKLFF.

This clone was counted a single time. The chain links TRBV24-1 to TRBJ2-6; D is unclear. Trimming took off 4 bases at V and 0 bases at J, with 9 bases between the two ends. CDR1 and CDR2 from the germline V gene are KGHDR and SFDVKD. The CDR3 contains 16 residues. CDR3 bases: TGTGCCACCAGTGACCCAAACAACTCTGGGGCCAACGTCCTGACTTTC. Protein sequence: CATSDPNNSGANVLTF.